Below, 15 T cell receptor beta chains from the same sample are listed, as sequenced in a study of blood T cells in healthy people across ages (dated by TCRdb to between 2014 and 2017). Receptor amplification or capture employed 5' RACE. Sequencing instrument: Illumina HiSeq 2500. The second PCR ran for roughly 6 to 11 cycles and used a J-beta primer mix along with a sample-barcoded 5' primer. TCRdb reanalyzed the raw reads on its own, using fastp at Q25 for trimming and MiXCR for clone calling, and kept in-frame beta chains. Rows matching on CDR3 protein sequence are summarized as one entry with the most common DNA and genes. The sample profile shows about 1,400,000 distinct CDR3 sequences; approximately 60% of them were found once. 6.5% to 8% of the sample comes from the top ten. The sample was blood. Every receptor here comes from a man younger than 35 in good health.

The chain carries TRBV7-6 and TRBJ2-3, with a weak D call TRBD2 (6 bases). The germline V and J ends were trimmed by 2 bases and 4 bases, with 10 bases remaining between them. Germline V gene sequence: CDR1 SGHVS, CDR2 FNYEAQ. The CDR3 runs 14 residues. As DNA, the CDR3 is TGTGCCAGCAGCTTAACGGGAGTCTCAGATACGCAGTATTTT. Translation: CASSLTGVSDTQYF.

The chain employs TRBV3-1 and TRBJ2-7; D may be TRBD1 or TRBD2 (6 bases each). The CDR3 is 14 amino acids. Germline CDR1 LGHDT, CDR2 YNNKEL (reference sequence). Deletions cut 1 base from V and 3 bases from J, with 10 bases between. In DNA form, the CDR3 reads TGTGCCAGCAGCCAAGGGGGGGCTTACTACGAGCAGTACTTC. As protein: CASSQGGAYYEQYF.

The sample holds one count of this clonotype. The chain uses TRBV4-3 and TRBJ2-7; tentative D call: TRBD2 (5 bases). CDR3 length: 16 amino acids. Between the trimmed V and J ends, which lost 1 base and 1 base, there was a span of 14 bases. The germline V gene encodes CDR1 LGHNA and CDR2 YSLEER. CDR3 DNA: TGCGCCAGCAGCCAAGTAGAGGGAACAAGGTCCTACGAGCAGTACTTC. This translates into CASSQVEGTRSYEQYF.

The chain carries TRBV12-3 or TRBV12-4 and TRBJ2-5, with D uncertain. This CDR3 region has 14 residues. The V end lost 7 bases, the J end lost 4 bases, and 16 bases lay between the germline ends. Here the CDR3 DNA reads TGTGCCAGCACCCACAGCGTCACGAGAGAGACCCAGTACTTC. Protein product: CASTHSVTRETQYF.

The chain couples TRBV6-6 to TRBJ2-3, with no clear D. This CDR3 comprises 17 residues. The germline gives CDR1 MNHNY, CDR2 SVGAGI (reference sequence). V gave up 4 bases and J gave up 2 bases, with 19 bases separating them. This CDR3 is CASSSFVRASPTDTQYF. CDR3 DNA sequence: TGTGCCAGCAGTTCCTTCGTCCGTGCTTCCCCCACAGATACGCAGTATTTT.

As DNA, the CDR3 is TGTGCCACCAGCAGAGTACGAGCATATGAGCAGTTCTTC. Translation: CATSRVRAYEQFF. The rearrangement joins TRBV15 to TRBJ2-1; no firm D call. V gave up 1 base and J gave up 8 bases, with 9 bases separating them. The CDR3 loop spans 13 amino acids. Germline V gene lookup returns CDR1 LNHNV and CDR2 YYDKDF (reference sequence).

This sequence joins TRBV13 and TRBJ2-3; D possibly corresponds to TRBD1 (6 bases). This CDR3 is 12 amino acids long. V shed 4 bases and J shed 6 bases, with 8 bases lying between them. Germline assignment: CDR1 PRHDT and CDR2 FYEKMQ (reference sequence). This chain's CDR3 is CASSWTADTQYF. The CDR3 region has the DNA TGTGCCAGCAGCTGGACAGCGGATACGCAGTATTTT.

This clonotype appeared a single time. V usage is TRBV5-1 and J usage is TRBJ1-4, with D uncertain. Deletions cut 3 bases from V and 0 bases from J, with 6 bases between. Germline V gene sequence: CDR1 SGHRS, CDR2 YFSETQ. The CDR3 covers 14 residues. The CDR3 reads CASSSTTTNEKLFF. The CDR3 DNA is TGCGCCAGCAGCTCGACGACAACTAATGAAAAACTGTTTTTT.

Note on this clonotype: One end of the junction does not line up with germline, which may come from a read error. The V gene is TRBV11-2, the J gene TRBJ2-3; TRBD2 is a possible D gene (6 bases). The CDR3 length is 17 residues. CDR1 is SGHAT, CDR2 FQNNGV, per germline. CDR3 amino acids: CASSLVLRGFGTDTQYF. CDR3 DNA: TGCGCCAGCAGCTTAGTCCTCCGGGGGTTTGGCACAGATACGCAGTATTTT.

The CDR3 bases are TGCGCCAGCAGCTTGATCTCGTCGAACACCGGGGAGCTGTTTTTT. The encoded protein is CASSLISSNTGELFF. The chain carries TRBV5-1 and TRBJ2-2; D gene ambiguous. This CDR3 is 15 amino acids long. The V and J ends lost 1 base and 0 bases respectively, with 7 bases between them. In germline, CDR1 is SGHRS, CDR2 YFSETQ.

V usage is TRBV6-1 and J usage is TRBJ1-2; 10 bases are a match to TRBD1. This CDR3 contains 14 residues. V trimming: 4 bases; J trimming: 7 bases; junction bases outside the gene matches: 6. Germline V gives CDR1 MNHNS, CDR2 SASEGT. The CDR3 nucleotides read TGTGCCAGCAGTGGGGGACAGGGGCGTAGTGGCTACACCTTC. This gives the protein CASSGGQGRSGYTF.

This clonotype was observed a handful of times. The genes are TRBV4-1 and TRBJ1-2, with 7 bases matching TRBD1. Germline V gene lookup returns CDR1 MGHRA and CDR2 YSYEKL. V shed 2 bases and J 7 bases; nucleotides not matched to a gene: 10. The CDR3 runs to 15 residues. The CDR3 reads CASSQSQTGFGGYTF. The CDR3 bases are TGCGCCAGCAGCCAAAGCCAGACAGGGTTCGGTGGCTACACCTTC.

This clonotype was seen more than once but under ten times. The CDR3 spells CASSLDPGMNTEAFF. CDR3 sequence (DNA): TGTGCCAGCAGCTTGGATCCGGGAATGAACACTGAAGCTTTCTTT. The J gene is TRBJ1-1, the V gene TRBV5-5; D not resolved. CDR1 is SGHKS and CDR2 is YYEKEE in the germline V gene (reference sequence). V gave up 0 bases and J gave up 0 bases, with 9 bases separating them. The CDR3 runs to 15 residues.

This clonotype was seen only once. The CDR3 region is CASSPPGWNEKLFF. In DNA form, the CDR3 reads TGTGCCAGCAGTCCCCCAGGGTGGAATGAAAAACTGTTTTTT. The rearrangement links TRBV4-2 to TRBJ1-4; tentative D call: TRBD1 (5 bases). Looked up from germline, CDR1 is LGHNA and CDR2 is YNFKEQ. The CDR3 extends over 14 amino acids. The ends were cut back, 6 bases at V and 5 bases at J, with 13 bases in the middle.

This clonotype occurred a few times. The chain recombines TRBV5-1 with TRBJ2-5, with D unresolved. The CDR3 has 13 amino acids. CDR1 SGHRS and CDR2 YFSETQ come from the germline V gene. Deletions cut 2 bases from V and 1 base from J, with 6 bases between. The CDR3 reads CASSFLTQETQYF. In nucleotides, the CDR3 is TGCGCCAGCAGCTTTCTTACCCAAGAGACCCAGTACTTC.